One and the same sample provided the 14 T cell receptor beta chains below, sequenced in a study of Graves' ophthalmopathy and Graves' hyperthyroidism. Amplification of the TCR beta CDR3 regions used RNA transcripts (as template). In the first round, RT-PCR was carried out with HTBI primers, and a multiplex PCR formed the second round. TCRdb itself ran the multiplex PCR reads through MiXCR, one entry per CDR3 protein. Among over a million distinct CDR3 sequences listed, about two fifths were seen once. The sequenced sample consisted of peripheral blood or thyroid tissue (not recorded which). These receptors all stem from an adult man with Graves' hyperthyroidism.

This clonotype was observed a handful of times. The rearrangement joins TRBV12-3 or TRBV12-4 to TRBJ1-6; D gene unclear. Trimming removed 2 bases at V and 6 bases at J, with 8 bases between. This CDR3 has 14 amino acids. The CDR3 loop reads CASSLKLSNSPLHF. The CDR3 bases are TGTGCCAGCAGTTTAAAACTGAGTAATTCACCCCTCCACTTT.

This clonotype came up many times. This chain joins TRBV7-8 and TRBJ1-6; 10 bases line up with TRBD1. Per the germline V gene, CDR1 is SGHVS and CDR2 is FQNEAQ. V shed 5 bases, J shed 13 bases, and the junction held 8 bases outside the gene matches. The CDR3 length is 14 residues. CDR3 bases: TGTGCCAGCAGCCAGAGACAGGGGGCAGTGCCCCTCCACTTT. Residues: CASSQRQGAVPLHF.

V gene TRBV12-3 or TRBV12-4 combines with J gene TRBJ2-2, with D uncertain. V was pared by 4 bases and J by 6 bases, with 9 bases between. The CDR3 contains 13 residues. CDR3 bases: TGTGCCAGCAGTTCCCAGGCGGCCGGGGAGCTGTTTTTT. Encoded protein: CASSSQAAGELFF.

This clonotype has just a few counts. The chain links TRBV10-3 to TRBJ2-6, with TRBD1 matching 10 bases. The ends lost 8 bases at V and 0 bases at J; junction bases unmatched: 4. The CDR3 loop spans 16 amino acids. Germline assignment: CDR1 ENHRY and CDR2 SYGVKD. In nucleotides, the CDR3 is TGTGCCATCTCGAGGACAGGGGGCTCTGGGGCCAACGTCCTGACTTTC. Translated, it gives CAISRTGGSGANVLTF.

Ten or more counts support this clonotype. At one end the junction does not follow the germline gene, possibly because of a read error. The chain uses TRBV5-1 and TRBJ2-7; D is undetermined. In germline, CDR1 is SGHRS, CDR2 YFSETQ. This CDR3 is 12 amino acids long. CDR3 protein: CASSLESYEQYF. DNA of the CDR3: TGTGCCAGCAGCTTAGAGAGTTACGAGCAGTACTTC.

V is TRBV11-2 and J is TRBJ1-5; 11 bases match TRBD1. This CDR3 spans 15 amino acids. The germline V gene encodes CDR1 SGHAT and CDR2 FQNNGV. With 2 bases clipped from V and 11 bases from J, the junction kept 8 bases outside the gene matches. CDR3 DNA sequence: TGTGCCAGCAGCTTACGGACAGGGGGCAGAGAGACCCAGCATTTT. Protein sequence: CASSLRTGGRETQHF.

This chain connects TRBV30 to TRBJ1-1; D remains unclear. CDR1 GTSNPN and CDR2 SVGIG come from the germline V gene (reference sequence). V lost 1 base, J lost 3 bases, and 9 bases lay in between. This CDR3 comprises 13 residues. DNA for the CDR3: TGTGCCTGGAGTGGCCGTTCGTACACTGAAGCTTTCTTT. Its protein product is CAWSGRSYTEAFF.

The chain recombines TRBV20-1 with TRBJ2-5, with unresolved D. The V gene lost 5 bases and the J gene lost 11 bases, with 15 bases spanning the gap. The CDR3 loop spans 11 amino acids. Germline CDR1 DFQATT, CDR2 SNEGSKA (reference sequence). DNA of the CDR3: TGCAGTGCTTCGCGCACAGATACGCAGTACTTC. Protein: CSASRTDTQYF.

The chain carries TRBV20-1 and TRBJ1-5; D is unclear. From germline, CDR1 is DFQATT and CDR2 SNEGSKA (reference sequence). The CDR3 consists of 15 residues. CDR3 nucleotide sequence: TGCAGCGTTGAAAGGTCGAACACTTACAATCAGCCCCAGCATTTT. Protein: CSVERSNTYNQPQHF.

This chain joins TRBV7-9 and TRBJ1-4; D unresolved. The CDR3 runs 15 residues. Trimming cost V 5 bases and J 3 bases, with 13 bases left between them. The germline V gene encodes CDR1 SEHNR and CDR2 FQNEAQ (reference sequence). CDR3 nucleotide sequence: TGTGCCAGCAGCGAAAACGCACAGTCTAATGAAAAACTGTTTTTT. It codes for CASSENAQSNEKLFF.

The table lists this clonotype with many counts. V and J are TRBV20-1 and TRBJ1-4; D is unclear. CDR1 is DFQATT, CDR2 SNEGSKA, per germline (reference sequence). V shed 3 bases and J shed 5 bases, with 4 bases lying between them. The CDR3 runs 11 residues. The CDR3 region is CSARINEKLFF. CDR3 nucleotides: TGCAGTGCTAGGATCAATGAAAAACTGTTTTTT.

The chain couples TRBV29-1 to TRBJ1-2, with D tentatively TRBD1 (5 bases). CDR1 is SQVTM and CDR2 is ANQGSEA in the germline V gene. The germline V and J ends were trimmed by 8 bases and 8 bases, with 18 bases remaining between them. The CDR3 has 12 amino acids. CDR3 in amino acids: CSLAGGDGGYTF. The CDR3 DNA reads as TGCAGCTTAGCAGGAGGGGACGGAGGCTACACCTTC. Complete variable domain (other parts from reference TRBV29-1 and TRBJ1-2): SAVISQKPSRDICQRGTSLTIQCQVDSQVTMMFWYRQQPGQSLTLIATANQGSEATYESGFVIDKFPISRPNLTFSTLTVSNMSPEDSSIYLCSLAGGDGGYTFGSGTRLTVV.

This clonotype was seen just once. A read error may be the cause here, since a much bigger clone is one base away. J is TRBJ1-5 and V is TRBV10-3, with D hard to call. Trimming removed 3 bases at V and 5 bases at J, with 11 bases between. Germline loops: CDR1 ENHRY, CDR2 SYGVKD. The CDR3 spans 14 residues. The CDR3 coding sequence is TGTGCCATCAGTGAATCCTACATCCATCAGCCCCAGCATTTT. Its protein is CAISESYIHQPQHF.

The V call is TRBV20-1, the J call TRBJ2-7; D tentatively reads TRBD1 or TRBD2 (6 bases each). V gave up 0 bases and J gave up 3 bases, with 18 bases separating them. Germline CDR1 and CDR2: DFQATT and SNEGSKA (reference sequence). The CDR3 has 16 residues. CDR3 sequence (DNA): TGCAGTGCTAGAGATCGTAGCGGACAGTATGGCTACGAGCAGTACTTC. As protein: CSARDRSGQYGYEQYF.